This T cell receptor (beta chain) was identified in a study of blood T cells in healthy people across ages. Study outcomes and limitations: Total diversity from one million sequenced T cells was likely underestimated. The study lacked donor CMV status, which possibly confounded expanded clonotype changes. Observed TCR beta diversity per million T cells went down as age went up. This fall followed a roughly linear course with age.

The authors ran a second PCR of 7 to 11 cycles using a sample-barcoded 5' primer and a J-beta primer mix. Every sample gave at least 3 million paired-end reads containing CDR3. TCRdb re-called the 5' RACE reads with MiXCR, one entry per CDR3 protein. The repertoire holds over a million distinct CDR3 sequences, with less than 50% as singletons. Trimming removed 6 bases at V and 11 bases at J, with 19 bases between. The CDR3 runs to 13 residues. About this clonotype itself: Its target is not known. This could be a read error, since a much larger clone is one nucleotide away.

The origin of this receptor is a woman aged 55-69 years in good health. J is TRBJ2-5 and V is TRBV12-3 or TRBV12-4; D unclear. The sequencing sample was made of blood. The CDR3 nucleotides are TGTGCCAGCAGAACGCCTCCCAACAATGAGCAGTACTTC. The encoded protein is CASRTPPNNEQYF.